This T cell receptor beta chain comes out of a study of T cells after yellow fever vaccination. Study-wide results and limits: Re-detected after boosting: most primary clones, 96% of CD4 and roughly 88% of CD8.

This CDR3 has 17 amino acids. V shed 5 bases and J 14 bases; nucleotides not matched to a gene: 22. In its sample, this clonotype was seen a few times. Its target is not known. Generation of TCR cDNA used 5'RACE template switching (which added a universal primer site and UMIs). Using its own MiXCR run on the 5' RACE reads, TCRdb lists one record per CDR3 protein. The data contain some 350,000 distinct CDR3 sequences, over 3.5% of them singletons. V and J are TRBV12-3 or TRBV12-4 and TRBJ2-2; 8 bases are a match to TRBD1. The specimen was PBMCs, collected 5 days after the yellow fever booster vaccination. This clonotype was sampled from a man aged 18 to 30 who received the YFV17D yellow fever vaccine. The CDR3 protein is CASSPRRGTGNPKVLFF. In DNA form, the CDR3 reads TGTGCCAGCAGTCCTCGAAGAGGGACAGGCAACCCCAAGGTCCTGTTTTTT.